This T cell receptor (beta chain) was recorded in a study of blood T cell repertoires in COVID-19. Under the authors' procedure: It was from reference gene primer amplification that nucleated cell counts were estimated. Generated by immunoSEQ multiplex PCR, the TCRdb table keeps only in-frame clones and is missing some. That table supplies the V and J calls and clone size; D and trimming were determined from the DNA. Seen here are some 250,000 clones, approximately 91% observed once, and the top ten hold 2.3%. This receptor was identified in a woman aged 40 to 50 with acute COVID-19. The sequencing sample was made of PBMCs or T cells enriched from blood (not recorded which).

CDR3 amino acids: CASSLGEINYGYTF. The CDR3 region has the DNA TGCGCCAGCAGCTTGGGAGAAATTAACTATGGCTACACCTTC. The rearrangement joins TRBV5-1 to TRBJ1-2; D remains unclear. CDR1 and CDR2 (germline): SGHRS, YFSETQ. There are 14 residues in the CDR3. The V end lost 0 bases, the J end lost 1 base, and 7 bases lay between the germline ends.